This T cell receptor (beta chain) was found in a study of cytomegalovirus exposure and HLA in healthy donors. Trimming stripped 6 bases from V and 2 bases from J, with 10 bases between. Germline-derived CDR1 and CDR2 are ENHRY and SYGVKD. This CDR3 region has 13 residues. With 60 Vbeta and 13 Jbeta primers, the PCR was carried out. Method: immunoSEQ multiplex PCR; TCRdb's copy keeps in-frame clones and lacks some. There are around 110,000 clones in the sample; approximately 80% occur only once, and under 2% lies in the top ten. Specimen: PBMCs. V usage is TRBV10-3 and J usage is TRBJ2-5, with D perhaps TRBD1 (6 bases). This receptor was taken from a man aged 50 or older in good health and CMV-seronegative. The CDR3 is CAIRDGQQETQYF. The CDR3 nucleotides read TGTGCCATCAGAGACGGACAGCAAGAGACCCAGTACTTC.